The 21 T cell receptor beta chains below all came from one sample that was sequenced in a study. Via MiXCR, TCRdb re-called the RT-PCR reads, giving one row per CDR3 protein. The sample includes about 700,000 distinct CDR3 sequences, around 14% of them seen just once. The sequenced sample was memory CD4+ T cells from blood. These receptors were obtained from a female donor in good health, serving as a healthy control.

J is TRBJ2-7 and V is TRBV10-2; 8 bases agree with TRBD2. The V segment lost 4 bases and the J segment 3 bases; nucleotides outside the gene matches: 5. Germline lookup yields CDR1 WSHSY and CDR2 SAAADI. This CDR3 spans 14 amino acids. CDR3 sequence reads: CASSGTSGHYEQYF. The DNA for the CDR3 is TGCGCCAGCAGTGGAACTAGCGGACACTACGAGCAGTACTTC.

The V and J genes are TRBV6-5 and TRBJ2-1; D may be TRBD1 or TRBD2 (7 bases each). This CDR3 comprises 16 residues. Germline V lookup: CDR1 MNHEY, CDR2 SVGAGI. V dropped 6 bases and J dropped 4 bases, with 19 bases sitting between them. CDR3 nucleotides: TGTGCCAGCAGATCCCCCAGGGGGGGGGGGTACAATGAGCAGTTCTTC. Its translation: CASRSPRGGGYNEQFF.

CDR3 bases: TGTGCCAGCAGCGTAGTTGGGCTAGCGGGGGGCCTCGATGAGCAGTTCTTC. Its protein is CASSVVGLAGGLDEQFF. This chain uses TRBV9 with TRBJ2-1; 11 positions agree with TRBD2. J gave up 8 bases and V 0 bases, and 10 bases lay outside the gene matches. Germline values: CDR1 SGDLS, CDR2 YYNGEE. This CDR3 spans 17 amino acids.

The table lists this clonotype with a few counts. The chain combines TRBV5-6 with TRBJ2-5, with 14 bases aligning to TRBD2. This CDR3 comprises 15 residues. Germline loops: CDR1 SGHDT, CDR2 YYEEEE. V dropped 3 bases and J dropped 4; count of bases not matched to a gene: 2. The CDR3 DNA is TGTGCCAGCAGCTCAGGGACTAGCGGGGGAGAGACCCAGTACTTC. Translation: CASSSGTSGGETQYF.

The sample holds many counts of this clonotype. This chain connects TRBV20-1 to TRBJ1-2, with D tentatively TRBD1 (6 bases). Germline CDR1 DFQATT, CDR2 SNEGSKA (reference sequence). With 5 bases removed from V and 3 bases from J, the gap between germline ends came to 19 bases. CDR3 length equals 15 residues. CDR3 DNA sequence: TGCAGTGCTCTACCGATCCAGGGGAGAGACTATGGCTACACCTTC. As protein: CSALPIQGRDYGYTF.

The CDR3 protein is CAWSVTGDYYNEQFF. The DNA for the CDR3 is TGTGCCTGGAGTGTAACCGGGGATTACTACAATGAGCAGTTCTTC. The rearrangement joins TRBV30 to TRBJ2-1; D is perhaps TRBD2 (5 bases). The germline CDR1 and CDR2 sequences are GTSNPN and SVGIG (reference sequence). Trimming removed 0 bases from V and 3 bases from J, with 12 bases in between. The CDR3 consists of 15 residues.

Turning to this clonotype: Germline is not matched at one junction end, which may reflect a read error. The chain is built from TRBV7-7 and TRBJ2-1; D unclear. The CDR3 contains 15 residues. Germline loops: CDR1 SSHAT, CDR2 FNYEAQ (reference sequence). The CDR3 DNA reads TGTGCTAGCAGCCTAGGGCCAGAAAGTTACAATGAGCAGTTCTTC. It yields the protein CASSLGPESYNEQFF. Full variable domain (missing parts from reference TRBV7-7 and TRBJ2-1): GAGVSQSPRYKVTKRGQDVTLRCDPISSHATLYWYQQALGQGPEFLTYFNYEAQPDKSGLPSDRFSAERPEGSISTLTIQRTEQRDSAMYRCASSLGPESYNEQFFGPGTRLTVL.

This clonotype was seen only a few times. CDR3 residues: CASSPRVDNNSPLHF. As DNA, the CDR3 is TGTGCCAGCAGCCCCAGGGTGGATAATAATTCACCCCTCCACTTT. V gene TRBV9 combines with J gene TRBJ1-6, with a possible D match to TRBD1 (5 bases). In germline, CDR1 is SGDLS, CDR2 YYNGEE. This CDR3 has 15 amino acids. V was shortened by 4 bases and J by 5 bases, with 13 bases between the two germline ends.

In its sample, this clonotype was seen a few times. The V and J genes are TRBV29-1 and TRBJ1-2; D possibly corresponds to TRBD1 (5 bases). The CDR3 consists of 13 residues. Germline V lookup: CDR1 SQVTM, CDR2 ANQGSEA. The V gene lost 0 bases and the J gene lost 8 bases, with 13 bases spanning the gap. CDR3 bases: TGCAGCGTTGAAGATCGCATCAGGGAGGGCTACACCTTC. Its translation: CSVEDRIREGYTF.

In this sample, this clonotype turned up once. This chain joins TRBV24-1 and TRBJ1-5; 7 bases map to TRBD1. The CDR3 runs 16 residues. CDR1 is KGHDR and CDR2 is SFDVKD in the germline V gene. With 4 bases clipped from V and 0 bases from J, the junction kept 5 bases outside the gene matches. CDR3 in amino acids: CATSDLDRHSNQPQHF. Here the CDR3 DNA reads TGTGCCACCAGTGACCTGGACAGGCATAGCAATCAGCCCCAGCATTTT.

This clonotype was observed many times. CDR3 nucleotide sequence: TGTGCCAGCAGTTACCGGCAGGACACTGAAGCTTTCTTT. As protein: CASSYRQDTEAFF. The chain recombines TRBV6-2 or TRBV6-3 with TRBJ1-1; D uncertain. The CDR3 is made up of 13 amino acids. In germline, CDR1 is MNHEY, CDR2 SVGEGT. Trimming removed 2 bases at V and 3 bases at J, with 7 bases between.

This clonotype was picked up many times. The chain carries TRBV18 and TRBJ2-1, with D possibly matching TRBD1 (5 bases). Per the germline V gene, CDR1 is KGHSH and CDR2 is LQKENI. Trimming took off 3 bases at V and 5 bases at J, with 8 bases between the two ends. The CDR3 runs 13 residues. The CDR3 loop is CASSPQGNNEQFF. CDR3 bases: TGTGCCAGCTCACCCCAGGGAAACAATGAGCAGTTCTTC.

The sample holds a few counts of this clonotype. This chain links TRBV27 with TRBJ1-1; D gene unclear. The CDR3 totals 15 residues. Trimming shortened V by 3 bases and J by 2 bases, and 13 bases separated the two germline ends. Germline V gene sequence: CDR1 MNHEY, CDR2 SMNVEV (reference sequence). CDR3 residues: CASSLSIRTNTEAFF. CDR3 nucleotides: TGTGCCAGCAGTTTGTCGATTAGGACCAACACTGAAGCTTTCTTT.

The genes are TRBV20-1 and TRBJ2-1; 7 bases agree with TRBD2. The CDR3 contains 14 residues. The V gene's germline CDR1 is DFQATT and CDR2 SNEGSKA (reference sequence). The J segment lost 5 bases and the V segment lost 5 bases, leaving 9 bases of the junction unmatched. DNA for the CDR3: TGCAGTGCTGCGAGGGCTAGCGGACACAATGAGCAGTTCTTC. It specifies CSAARASGHNEQFF.

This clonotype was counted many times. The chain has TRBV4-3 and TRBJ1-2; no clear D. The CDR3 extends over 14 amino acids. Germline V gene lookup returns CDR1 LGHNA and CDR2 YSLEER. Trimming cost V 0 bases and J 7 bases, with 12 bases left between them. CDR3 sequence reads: CASSQDIRAGGYTF. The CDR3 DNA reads TGCGCCAGCAGCCAAGATATAAGGGCGGGTGGCTACACCTTC.

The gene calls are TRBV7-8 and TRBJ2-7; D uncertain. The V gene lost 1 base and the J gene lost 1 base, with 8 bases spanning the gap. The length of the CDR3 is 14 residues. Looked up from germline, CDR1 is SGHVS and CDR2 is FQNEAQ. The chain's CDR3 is CASSLVEFSYEQYF. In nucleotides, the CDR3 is TGTGCCAGCAGCTTAGTGGAGTTTTCCTACGAGCAGTACTTC. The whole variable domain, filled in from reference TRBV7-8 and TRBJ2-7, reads GAGVSQSPRYKVAKRGQDVALRCDPISGHVSLFWYQQALGQGPEFLTYFQNEAQLDKSGLPSDRFFAERPEGSVSTLKIQRTQQEDSAVYLCASSLVEFSYEQYFGPGTRLTVT.

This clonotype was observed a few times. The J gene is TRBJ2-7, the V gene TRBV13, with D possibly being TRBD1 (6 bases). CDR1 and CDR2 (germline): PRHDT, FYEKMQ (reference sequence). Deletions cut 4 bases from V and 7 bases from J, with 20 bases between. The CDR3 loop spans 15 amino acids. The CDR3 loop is CASSSPGGGSGEQYF. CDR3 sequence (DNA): TGTGCCAGCAGCTCCCCGGGTGGGGGCTCAGGGGAGCAGTACTTC.

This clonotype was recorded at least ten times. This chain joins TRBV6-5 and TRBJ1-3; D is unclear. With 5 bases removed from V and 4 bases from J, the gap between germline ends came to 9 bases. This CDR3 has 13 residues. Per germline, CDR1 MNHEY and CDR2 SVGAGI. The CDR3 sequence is CASSPIGGNTIYF. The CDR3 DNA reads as TGTGCCAGCAGTCCAATAGGAGGAAACACCATATATTTT.

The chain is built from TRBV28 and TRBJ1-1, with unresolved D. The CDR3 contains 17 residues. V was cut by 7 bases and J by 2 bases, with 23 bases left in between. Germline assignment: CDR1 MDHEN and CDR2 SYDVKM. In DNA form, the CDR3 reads TGTGCCAGCACTACGATAGTGGTGGGTGGGAGAAACACTGAAGCTTTCTTT. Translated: CASTTIVVGGRNTEAFF.

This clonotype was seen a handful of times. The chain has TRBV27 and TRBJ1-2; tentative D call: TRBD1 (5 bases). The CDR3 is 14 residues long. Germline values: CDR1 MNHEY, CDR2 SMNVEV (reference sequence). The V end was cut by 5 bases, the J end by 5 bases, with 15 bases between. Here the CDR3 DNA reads TGTGCCAGCAGTCCGGGGACGGAATTGTATGGCTACACCTTC. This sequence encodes CASSPGTELYGYTF.

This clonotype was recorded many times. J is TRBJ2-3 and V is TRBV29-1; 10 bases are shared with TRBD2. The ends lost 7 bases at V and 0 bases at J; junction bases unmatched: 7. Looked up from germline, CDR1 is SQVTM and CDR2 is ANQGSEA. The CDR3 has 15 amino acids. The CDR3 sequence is CSAALTSGSTDTQYF. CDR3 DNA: TGCAGCGCCGCACTGACTAGCGGGAGCACAGATACGCAGTATTTT.